The text below deals with one TCR beta chain. These data are taken from a study of blood T cell repertoires in COVID-19. Profiled with immunoSEQ multiplex PCR; TCRdb holds only in-frame clones, not every one. This table holds around 150,000 clones, around 90% found once. With 2 bases removed from V and 2 bases from J, the gap between germline ends came to 13 bases. The germline gives CDR1 MGHRA, CDR2 YSYEKL. There are 16 residues in the CDR3. Sequenced: peripheral blood. The chain carries TRBV4-1 and TRBJ1-5; a possible D gene is TRBD1 (6 bases). The source of this sequence is a man between 18 and 35 years old with acute or convalescent COVID-19. Written as DNA, the CDR3 is TGCGCCAGCAGCCAATTCGACAGGTTGGGCAATCAGCCCCAGCATTTT. Residues: CASSQFDRLGNQPQHF.